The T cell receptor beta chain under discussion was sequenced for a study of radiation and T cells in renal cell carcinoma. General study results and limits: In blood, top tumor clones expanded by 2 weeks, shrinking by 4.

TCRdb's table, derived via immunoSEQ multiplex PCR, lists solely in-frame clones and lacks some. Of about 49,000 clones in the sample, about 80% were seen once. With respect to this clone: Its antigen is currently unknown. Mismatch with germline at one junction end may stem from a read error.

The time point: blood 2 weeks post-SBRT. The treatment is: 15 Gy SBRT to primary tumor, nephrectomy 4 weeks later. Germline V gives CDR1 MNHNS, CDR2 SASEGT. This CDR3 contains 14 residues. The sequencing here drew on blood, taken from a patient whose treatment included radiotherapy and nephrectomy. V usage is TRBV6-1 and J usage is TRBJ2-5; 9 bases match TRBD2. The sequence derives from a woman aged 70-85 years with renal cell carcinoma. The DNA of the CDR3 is TGTGCCAGCATTGAAGCGGGGGGTGGTGAGACCCAGTACTTC. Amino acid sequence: CASIEAGGGETQYF.